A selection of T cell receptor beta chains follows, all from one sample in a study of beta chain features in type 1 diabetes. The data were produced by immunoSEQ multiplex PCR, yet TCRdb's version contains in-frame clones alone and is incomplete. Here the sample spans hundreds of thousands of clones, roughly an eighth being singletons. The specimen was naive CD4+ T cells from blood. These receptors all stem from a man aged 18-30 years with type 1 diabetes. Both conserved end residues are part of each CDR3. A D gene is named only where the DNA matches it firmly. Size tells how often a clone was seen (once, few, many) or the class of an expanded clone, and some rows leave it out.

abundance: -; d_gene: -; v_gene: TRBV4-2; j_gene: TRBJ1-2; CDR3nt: TGTGCCAGCAGCCAAGATCTTGGGACGCATTATGGCTACACCTTC; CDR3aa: CASSQDLGTHYGYTF
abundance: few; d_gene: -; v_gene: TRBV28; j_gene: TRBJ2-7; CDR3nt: TGTGCCAGTACAACCCCCATAGGGACGCCTAACGAGCAGTACTTC; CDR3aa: CASTTPIGTPNEQYF
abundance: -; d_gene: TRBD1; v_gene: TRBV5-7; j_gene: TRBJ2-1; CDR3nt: TGTGCCAGCAGCTTGGAGGGACAGGGGGCTAAGAATGAGCAGTTCTTC; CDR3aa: CASSLEGQGAKNEQFF
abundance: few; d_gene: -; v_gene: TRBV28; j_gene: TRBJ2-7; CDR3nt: TGTGCCAGCAGAGGTTCACCAGGGTACGAGCAGTACTTC; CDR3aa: CASRGSPGYEQYF
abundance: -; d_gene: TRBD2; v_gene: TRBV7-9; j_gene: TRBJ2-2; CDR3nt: TGTGCCAGCAGCCGGACTAGCGGGGAGAACACCGGGGAGCTGTTTTTT; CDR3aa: CASSRTSGENTGELFF
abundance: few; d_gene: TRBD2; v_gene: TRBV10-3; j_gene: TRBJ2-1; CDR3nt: TGTGCCATCAGTGACCTAGCGGGGAGAAATAATGAGCAGTTCTTC; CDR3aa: CAISDLAGRNNEQFF
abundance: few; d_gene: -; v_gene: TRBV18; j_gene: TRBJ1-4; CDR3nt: TGTGCCAGCTCACCCCCTGCAACTAATGAAAAACTGTTTTTT; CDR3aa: CASSPPATNEKLFF
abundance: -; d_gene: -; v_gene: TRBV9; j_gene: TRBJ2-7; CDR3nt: TGTGCCAGCAGCGTAGGTCTCTTTGACGCGCACGAGCAGTACTTC; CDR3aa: CASSVGLFDAHEQYF
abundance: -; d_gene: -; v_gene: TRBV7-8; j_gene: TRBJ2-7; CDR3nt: TGTGCCAGCAGCTTTTTGTCCACAGGGAGGGGCGAGCAGTACTTC; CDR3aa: CASSFLSTGRGEQYF
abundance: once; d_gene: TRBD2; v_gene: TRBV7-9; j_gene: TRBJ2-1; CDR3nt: TGTGCCAGCAGCTTAGGACTAGCGGGTACCTACAATGAGCAGTTCTTC; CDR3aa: CASSLGLAGTYNEQFF
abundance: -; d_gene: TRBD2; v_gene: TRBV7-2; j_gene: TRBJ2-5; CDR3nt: TGTGCCAGCAGCTTAGCGCATCCCCTTTGGGCGGGGGAAGAGACCCAGTACTTC; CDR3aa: CASSLAHPLWAGEETQYF
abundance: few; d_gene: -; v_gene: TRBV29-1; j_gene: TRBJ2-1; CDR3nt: TGCAGCGTTGCATCGGGGGTTCTATACAATGAGCAGTTCTTC; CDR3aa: CSVASGVLYNEQFF
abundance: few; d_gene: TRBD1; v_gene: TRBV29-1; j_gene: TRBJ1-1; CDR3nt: TGCAGCGTTGACGGACAGGGAGATTTCATGAACACTGAAGCTTTCTTT; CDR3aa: CSVDGQGDFMNTEAFF
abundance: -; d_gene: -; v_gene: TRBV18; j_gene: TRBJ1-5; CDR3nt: TGTGCCAGCTCACAAACGGACAGTATAGGCAATCAGCCCCAGCATTTT; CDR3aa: CASSQTDSIGNQPQHF
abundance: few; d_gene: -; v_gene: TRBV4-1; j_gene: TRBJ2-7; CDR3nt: TGCGCCAGCAGCCAAGGCCAAGGGGGGGCGAGTGAGCAGTACTTC; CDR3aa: CASSQGQGGASEQYF
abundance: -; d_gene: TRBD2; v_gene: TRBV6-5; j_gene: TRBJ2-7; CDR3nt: TGTGCCAGCAGTTACTCTTCGGGACTAGCGGACTACGAGCAGTACTTC; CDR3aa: CASSYSSGLADYEQYF
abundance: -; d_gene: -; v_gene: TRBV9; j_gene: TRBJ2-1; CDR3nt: TGTGCCAGCAGCACGAGCGCCGGGTCCTACAATGAGCAGTTCTTC; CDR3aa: CASSTSAGSYNEQFF
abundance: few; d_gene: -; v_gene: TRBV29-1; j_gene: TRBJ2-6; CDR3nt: TGCAGCGTTGAAGAGGAGCGAGCTGGGGCCAACGTCCTGACTTTC; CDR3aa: CSVEEERAGANVLTF
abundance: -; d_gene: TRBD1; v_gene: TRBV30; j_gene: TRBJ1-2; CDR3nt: TGTGCCTGGAGTGGGGACAGGGTTTGGGGCTACACCTTC; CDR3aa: CAWSGDRVWGYTF
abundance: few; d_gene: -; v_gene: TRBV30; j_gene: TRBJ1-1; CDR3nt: TGTGCCTGGAGTGGATGGGGGGATACCACTGAAGCTTTCTTT; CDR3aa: CAWSGWGDTTEAFF
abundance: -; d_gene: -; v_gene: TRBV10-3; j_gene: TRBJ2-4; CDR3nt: TGTGCCATCAGTGAGTCGTACAGGGCGGACATTCAGTACTTC; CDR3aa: CAISESYRADIQYF
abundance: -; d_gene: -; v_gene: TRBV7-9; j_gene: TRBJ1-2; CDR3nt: TGTGCCAGCAGCTTAACAGGCCCTAATGGCTACACCTTC; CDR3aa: CASSLTGPNGYTF
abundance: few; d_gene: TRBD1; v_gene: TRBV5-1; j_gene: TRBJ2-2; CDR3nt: TGCGCCAGCAGCTTTGCCGGGACAGGGACCACCGGGGAGCTGTTTTTT; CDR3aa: CASSFAGTGTTGELFF
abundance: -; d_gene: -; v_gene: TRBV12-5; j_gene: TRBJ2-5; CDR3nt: TGTGCTAGTGCCCTCGCGCCGGGCAGGGACCAAGAGACCCAGTACTTC; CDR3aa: CASALAPGRDQETQYF